A single T cell receptor (beta chain) is shown here with its context. What it binds is not known. This sample was included in a study of shared clonotypes between healthy human individuals. Trimming pared 5 bases from V and 7 bases from J, leaving 26 bases between. The length of the CDR3 is 17 residues. Germline values: CDR1 SGHVS, CDR2 FQNEAQ. Template for every sorted-subset replicate PCR totaled approximately 0.2 ug DNA, approximately 30,000 T cell genomes. Produced via immunoSEQ multiplex PCR; TCRdb's table is partial and in-frame only. Of over 150,000 clones in the sample, 65% to 70% were seen once. The CD4+ fraction was divided into a CD45RA+ naive subset and a CD45RA-negative memory subset. Study-wide results and caveats: Shared across a few donors were approximately 5% of the naive CD4 clonotypes. Relative to memory subsets, naive subsets generally showed larger estimated richness.

Sequenced sample: memory CD4+ T cells sorted from blood. Subset: CD45RA-negative fraction. The V gene is TRBV7-8, the J gene TRBJ1-1; D is perhaps TRBD1 (5 bases). This receptor was identified in a man aged 30 to 45 in good health. In nucleotides, the CDR3 is TGTGCCAGCAGCCCAATAGGGGCGGGCAGGGTGAGCGGTGAAGCTTTCTTT. It translates to CASSPIGAGRVSGEAFF.